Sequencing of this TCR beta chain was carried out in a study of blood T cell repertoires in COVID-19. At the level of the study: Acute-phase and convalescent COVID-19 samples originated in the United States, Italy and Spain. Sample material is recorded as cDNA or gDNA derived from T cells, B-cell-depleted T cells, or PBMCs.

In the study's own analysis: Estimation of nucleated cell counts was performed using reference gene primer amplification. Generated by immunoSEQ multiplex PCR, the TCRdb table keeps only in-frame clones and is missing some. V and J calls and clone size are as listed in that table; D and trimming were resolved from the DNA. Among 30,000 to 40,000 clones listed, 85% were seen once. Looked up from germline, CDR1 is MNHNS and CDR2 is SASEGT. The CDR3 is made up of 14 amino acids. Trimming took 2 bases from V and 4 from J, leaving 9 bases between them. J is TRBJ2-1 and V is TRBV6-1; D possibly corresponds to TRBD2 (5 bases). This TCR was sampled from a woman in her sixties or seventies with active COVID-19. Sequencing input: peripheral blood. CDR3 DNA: TGTGCCAGCAGTGAAACGGGGATATACAATGAGCAGTTCTTC. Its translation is CASSETGIYNEQFF.